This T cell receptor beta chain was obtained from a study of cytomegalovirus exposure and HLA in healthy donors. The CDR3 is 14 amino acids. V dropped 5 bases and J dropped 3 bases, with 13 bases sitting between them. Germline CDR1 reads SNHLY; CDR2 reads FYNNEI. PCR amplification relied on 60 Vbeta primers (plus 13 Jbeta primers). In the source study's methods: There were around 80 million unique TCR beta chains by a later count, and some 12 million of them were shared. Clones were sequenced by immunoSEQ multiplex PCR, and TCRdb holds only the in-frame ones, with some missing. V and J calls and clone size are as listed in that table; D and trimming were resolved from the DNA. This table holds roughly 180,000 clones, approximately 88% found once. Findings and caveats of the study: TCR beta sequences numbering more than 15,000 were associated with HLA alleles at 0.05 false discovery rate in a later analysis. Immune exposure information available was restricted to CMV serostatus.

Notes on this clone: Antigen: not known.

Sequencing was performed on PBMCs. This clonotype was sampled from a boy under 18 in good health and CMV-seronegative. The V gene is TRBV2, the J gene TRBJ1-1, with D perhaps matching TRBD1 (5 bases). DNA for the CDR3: TGTGCCAGCAGTTATTTCACAGGCCACACTGAAGCTTTCTTT. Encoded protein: CASSYFTGHTEAFF. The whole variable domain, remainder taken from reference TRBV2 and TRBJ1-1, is EPEVTQTPSHQVTQMGQEVILRCVPISNHLYFYWYRQILGQKVEFLVSFYNNEISEKSEIFDDQFSVERPDGSNFTLKIRSTKLEDSAMYFCASSYFTGHTEAFFGQGTRLTVV.